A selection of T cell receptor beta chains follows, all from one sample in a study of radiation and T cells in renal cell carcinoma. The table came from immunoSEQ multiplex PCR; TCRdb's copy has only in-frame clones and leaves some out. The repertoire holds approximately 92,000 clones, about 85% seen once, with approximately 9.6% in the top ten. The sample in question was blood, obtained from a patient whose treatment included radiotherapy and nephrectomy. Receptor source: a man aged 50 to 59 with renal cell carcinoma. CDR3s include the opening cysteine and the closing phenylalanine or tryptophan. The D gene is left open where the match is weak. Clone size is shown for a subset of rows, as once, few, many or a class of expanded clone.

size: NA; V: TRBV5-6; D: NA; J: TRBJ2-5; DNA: TGTGCCAGCAGCTTGTTGGGGGAGACCCAGTACTTC; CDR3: CASSLLGETQYF
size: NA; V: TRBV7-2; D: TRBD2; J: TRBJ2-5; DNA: TGTGCGACTAAGCCGGGAGGACCGAGCGAGACCCAGTACTTC; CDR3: CATKPGGPSETQYF
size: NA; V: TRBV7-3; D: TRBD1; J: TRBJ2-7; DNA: TGTGCCAGCAGCGCCTACAGGGGGTCCTACGAGCAGTACTTC; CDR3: CASSAYRGSYEQYF
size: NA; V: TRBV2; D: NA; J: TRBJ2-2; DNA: TGTGCCAGCAGGCAGAGCCTGGGGCTCCCGGAGCTGTTTTTT; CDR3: CASRQSLGLPELFF
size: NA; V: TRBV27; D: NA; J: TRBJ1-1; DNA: TGTGCCAGCAGACCCATTGCCGGGACAGAAGCTTTCTTT; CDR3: CASRPIAGTEAFF
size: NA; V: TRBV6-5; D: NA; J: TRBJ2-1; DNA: TGTGCCAGCAGTTTGACTGCCCATCTCAATGAGCAGTTCTTC; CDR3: CASSLTAHLNEQFF
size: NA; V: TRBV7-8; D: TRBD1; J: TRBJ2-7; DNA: TGTGCCAGCAGCCTGAGACGGACAGGCGGGTACGAGCAGTACTTC; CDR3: CASSLRRTGGYEQYF
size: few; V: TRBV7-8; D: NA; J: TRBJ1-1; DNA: TGTGCCAGCGGGGGGCGGAACACTGAAGCTTTCTTT; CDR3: CASGGRNTEAFF
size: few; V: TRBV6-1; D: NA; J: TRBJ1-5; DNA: TGTGCCAGCAGTGAAGCGTTGGGGGGCGGTTCCAATCAGCCCCAGCATTTT; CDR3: CASSEALGGGSNQPQHF
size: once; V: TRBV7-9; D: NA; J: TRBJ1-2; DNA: TGTGCCAGCACCCCGAACGGGGGGGGCTATGGCTACACCTTC; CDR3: CASTPNGGGYGYTF
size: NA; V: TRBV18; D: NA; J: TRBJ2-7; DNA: TGTGCCAGCTCAATCGACAGCTACGAGCAGTACTTC; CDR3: CASSIDSYEQYF
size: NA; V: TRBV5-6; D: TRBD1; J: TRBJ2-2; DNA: TGTGCCAGCAGCTTGAGGGACAGGGTTAACACCGGGGAGCTGTTTTTT; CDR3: CASSLRDRVNTGELFF
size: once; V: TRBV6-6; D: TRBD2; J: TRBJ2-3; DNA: TGTGCCAGCAGCACTACTAGCGGGAGGGCAGATACGCAGTATTTT; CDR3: CASSTTSGRADTQYF
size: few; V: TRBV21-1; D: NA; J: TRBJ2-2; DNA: TGTGCCAGCAGCAAATTAGCGAGCGCGAACACCGGGGAGCTGTTTTTT; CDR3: CASSKLASANTGELFF
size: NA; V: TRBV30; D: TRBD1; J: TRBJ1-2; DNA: TGTGCCTGGAGTGTGGGGGACTCAGGGGGGTATGGCTACACCTTC; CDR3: CAWSVGDSGGYGYTF
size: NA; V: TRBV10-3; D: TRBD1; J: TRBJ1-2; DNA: TGTGCCATCACTCCCGGACAGGGTTATGGCTACACCTTC; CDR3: CAITPGQGYGYTF
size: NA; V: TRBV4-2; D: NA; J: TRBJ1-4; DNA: TGTGCCAGCAGCCGGGACACGCGTGCAACTAATGAAAAACTGTTTTTT; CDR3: CASSRDTRATNEKLFF
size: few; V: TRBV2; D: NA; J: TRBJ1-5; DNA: TGTGCCAGCAGCTCTTATAGCAATCAGCCCCAGCATTTT; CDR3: CASSSYSNQPQHF
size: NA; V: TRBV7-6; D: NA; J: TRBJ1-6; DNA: TGTGCCAGCAGCTTAGCCCAGACCCGAAATTCACCCCTCCACTTT; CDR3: CASSLAQTRNSPLHF
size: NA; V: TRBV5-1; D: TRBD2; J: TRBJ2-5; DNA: TGCGCCAGCAGCTTGGCGGGACTAGGTGGCCAAGAGACCCAGTACTTC; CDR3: CASSLAGLGGQETQYF
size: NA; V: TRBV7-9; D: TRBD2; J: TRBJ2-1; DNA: TGTGCCAGCAGCTTTCCAGCGGGAGGCTCAACCTACAATGAGCAGTTCTTC; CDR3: CASSFPAGGSTYNEQFF
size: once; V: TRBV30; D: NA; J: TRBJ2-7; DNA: TGTGCCTGGAGCCCACTTGGGGTGGGCGAGCAGTACTTC; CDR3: CAWSPLGVGEQYF
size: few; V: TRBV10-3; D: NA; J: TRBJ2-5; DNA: TGTGCCATCAGTGAGGTCCGACAAGAGACCCAGTACTTC; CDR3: CAISEVRQETQYF
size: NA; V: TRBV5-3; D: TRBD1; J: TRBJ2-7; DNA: TGTGCCAGAAGCTGGGGGGATACGACAGGGGTTTTCTACGAGCAGTACTTC; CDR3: CARSWGDTTGVFYEQYF
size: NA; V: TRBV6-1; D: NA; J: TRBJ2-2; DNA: TGTGCCAGCAGTGAACCACCCTACCCCGGGAGAGGGGAGCTGTTTTTT; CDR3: CASSEPPYPGRGELFF
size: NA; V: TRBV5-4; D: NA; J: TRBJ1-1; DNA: TGTGCCAGCAGCTTGGCCGGGACAATAGGGACTGAAGCTTTCTTT; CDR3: CASSLAGTIGTEAFF
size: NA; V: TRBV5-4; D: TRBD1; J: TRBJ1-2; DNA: TGTGCCAGCAGCGATCGACAGGGGGCACGTTATGGCTACACCTTC; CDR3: CASSDRQGARYGYTF
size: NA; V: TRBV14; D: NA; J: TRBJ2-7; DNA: TGTGCCAGCAGCCAAGGTGTTGGTGGCAACTACGAGCAGTACTTC; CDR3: CASSQGVGGNYEQYF
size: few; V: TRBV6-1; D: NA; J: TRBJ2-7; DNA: TGTGCCAGCAGTGTCCCCTGGCAGGTCTACGAGCAGTACTTC; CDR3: CASSVPWQVYEQYF
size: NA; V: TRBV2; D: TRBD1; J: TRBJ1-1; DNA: TGTGCCAGCAGCCCGGACAGGGAAGGCACTGAAGCTTTCTTT; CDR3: CASSPDREGTEAFF
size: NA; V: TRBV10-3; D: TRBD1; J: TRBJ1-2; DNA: TGTGCCATCAGCAGGACAGGGGATCGTGGCTACACCTTC; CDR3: CAISRTGDRGYTF
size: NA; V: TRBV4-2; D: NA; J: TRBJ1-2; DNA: TGTGCCAGCAGCCAGAAGCCCAGGGACGCGGGCTATGGCTACACCTTC; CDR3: CASSQKPRDAGYGYTF
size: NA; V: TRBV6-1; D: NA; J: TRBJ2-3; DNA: TGTGCCAGCAGTACTAGCCAACGCACAGATACGCAGTATTTT; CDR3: CASSTSQRTDTQYF
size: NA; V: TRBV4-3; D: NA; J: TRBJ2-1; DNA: TGCGCCAGCAGCCAAGATTTTAGACAGAGCTCCTACAATGAGCAGTTCTTC; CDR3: CASSQDFRQSSYNEQFF
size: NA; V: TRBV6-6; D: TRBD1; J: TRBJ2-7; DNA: TGTGCCAGCAGCTCCGGGACAGGGGGCTACGAGCAGTACTTC; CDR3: CASSSGTGGYEQYF
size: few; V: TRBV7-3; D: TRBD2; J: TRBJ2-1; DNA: TGTGCCAGCAGCGCTTTAGCGGGGGGGTACAATGAGCAGTTCTTC; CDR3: CASSALAGGYNEQFF
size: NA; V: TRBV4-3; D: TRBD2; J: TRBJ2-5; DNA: TGCGCCAGCAGCCAAGTAGCGGGGGGCCAAGAGACCCAGTACTTC; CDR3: CASSQVAGGQETQYF
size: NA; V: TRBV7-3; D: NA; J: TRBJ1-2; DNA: TGTGCCAGCAGCCCCTACAGGGTTGATGGCTACACCTTC; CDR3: CASSPYRVDGYTF
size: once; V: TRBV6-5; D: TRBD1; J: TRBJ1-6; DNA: TGTGCCAGCAGTTTTCAGGGGGCCCTTAATTCACCCCTCCACTTT; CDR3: CASSFQGALNSPLHF
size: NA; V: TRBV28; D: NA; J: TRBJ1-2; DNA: TGTGCCCTCCGGGTTGTTGAGGGTGGCTACACCTTC; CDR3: CALRVVEGGYTF
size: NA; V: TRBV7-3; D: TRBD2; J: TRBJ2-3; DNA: TGTGCCAGCAGCTCGGGACTAGCGGGGGCAGATACGCAGTATTTT; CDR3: CASSSGLAGADTQYF
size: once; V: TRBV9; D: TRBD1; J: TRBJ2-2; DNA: TGTGCCAGCAGCGTAGCGGCAGGGGGCTCCGGGGAGCTGTTTTTT; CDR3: CASSVAAGGSGELFF
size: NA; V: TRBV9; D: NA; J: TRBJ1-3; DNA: TGTGCCAGCAGCGTCAGAGGCTCTGGAAACACCATATATTTT; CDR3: CASSVRGSGNTIYF
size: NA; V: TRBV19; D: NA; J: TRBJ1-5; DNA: TGTGCCAGTAGTATCGGTTGGAATCAGCCCCAGCATTTT; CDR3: CASSIGWNQPQHF
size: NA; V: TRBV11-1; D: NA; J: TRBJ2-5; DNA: TGTGCCAGCAGTAGAGTCTTGCAAGAGACCCAGTACTTC; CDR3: CASSRVLQETQYF
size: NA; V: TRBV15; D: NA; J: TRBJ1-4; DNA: TGTGCCACCAGCAGAGGGCAGGGTAATGAAAAACTGTTTTTT; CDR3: CATSRGQGNEKLFF
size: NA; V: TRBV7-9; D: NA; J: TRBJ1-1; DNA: TGTGCCAGCAGCTCAAGGTATGTGAACACTGAAGCTTTCTTT; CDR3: CASSSRYVNTEAFF
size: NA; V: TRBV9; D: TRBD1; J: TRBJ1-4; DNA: TGTGCCAGCAGCGGCGACAGGGGGTCCGGAAAACTGTTTTTT; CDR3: CASSGDRGSGKLFF
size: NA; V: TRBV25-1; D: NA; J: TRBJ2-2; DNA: TGTGCCAGCAGTCCGTCAGGGACCGGGGAGCTGTTTTTT; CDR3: CASSPSGTGELFF
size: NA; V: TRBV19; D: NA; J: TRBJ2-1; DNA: TGTGCCAGTAGTATAGATCGTAGGGCCAAGCAGTTCTTC; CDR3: CASSIDRRAKQFF
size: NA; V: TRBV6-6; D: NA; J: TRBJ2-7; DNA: TGTGCCAGCAGCCCCTTTGAAAAAGTGAGCTACGAGCAGTACTTC; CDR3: CASSPFEKVSYEQYF